One sample yielded the 8 T cell receptor beta chains listed below, sequenced in a study of cytomegalovirus exposure and HLA in healthy donors. Generated by immunoSEQ multiplex PCR, the TCRdb table keeps only in-frame clones and is missing some. Of approximately 58,000 clones in the sample, roughly 94% are singletons; the top ten hold about 2.2%. Sequencing was carried out using PBMCs. These receptors were obtained from a man aged 18 to 29 in good health and CMV-seronegative.

The chain is built from TRBV5-1 and TRBJ2-2, with TRBD1 matching 8 bases. Germline V gene data show CDR1 as SGHRS and CDR2 as YFSETQ. With V trimmed by 4 bases and J by 0 bases, 2 bases remained unmatched. The CDR3 length is 15 residues. The CDR3 nucleotides are TGCGCCAGCAGCATGGGACAGGCGAACACCGGGGAGCTGTTTTTT. Amino acids: CASSMGQANTGELFF.

The chain joins TRBV5-1 to TRBJ2-7; TRBD2 matches at 11 bases. V lost 1 base and J lost 0; bases outside the gene matches: 12. Germline V gene sequence: CDR1 SGHRS, CDR2 YFSETQ. The CDR3 is made up of 19 amino acids. The CDR3 DNA is TGCGCCAGCAGCTTGAATCTAGCGGGAGGTCCGAGGTCCTCCTACGAGCAGTACTTC. Protein: CASSLNLAGGPRSSYEQYF. Drawing the rest from reference TRBV5-1 and TRBJ2-7, the complete variable domain is KAGVTQTPRYLIKTRGQQVTLSCSPISGHRSVSWYQQTPGQGLQFLFEYFSETQRNKGNFPGRFSGRQFSNSRSEMNVSTLELGDSALYLCASSLNLAGGPRSSYEQYFGPGTRLTVT.

The chain recombines TRBV19 with TRBJ1-5; possible D gene TRBD1, 5 bases. CDR3 length: 13 amino acids. Trimming pared 8 bases from V and 0 bases from J, leaving 8 bases between. Germline assignment: CDR1 LNHDA and CDR2 SQIVND (reference sequence). The CDR3 loop reads CASSTDSNQPQHF. CDR3 in DNA: TGTGCCAGTTCGACAGATAGCAATCAGCCCCAGCATTTT.

This clone has a single count. The J gene is TRBJ1-2, the V gene TRBV18; D is ambiguous. The V gene's germline CDR1 is KGHSH and CDR2 LQKENI. There are 13 residues in the CDR3. With 3 bases removed from V and 10 bases from J, the gap between germline ends came to 15 bases. Here the CDR3 DNA reads TGTGCCAGCTCACCGTATGAGGGAACCGCCTACACCTTC. Protein: CASSPYEGTAYTF.

A few counts support this clone. V usage is TRBV19 and J usage is TRBJ1-2; D may be TRBD1 (5 bases). CDR1 is LNHDA and CDR2 is SQIVND in the germline V gene (reference sequence). The CDR3 sequence is 12 residues long. V lost 9 bases and J lost 5, with 13 bases in between. CDR3: CASLGLSYGYTF. The CDR3 nucleotides read TGTGCCAGCCTGGGACTTTCTTATGGCTACACCTTC.

The rearrangement joins TRBV6-5 to TRBJ2-2; D is possibly TRBD1 (6 bases). Germline loops: CDR1 MNHEY, CDR2 SVGAGI. V was pared by 6 bases and J by 9 bases, with 11 bases between. The CDR3 is 12 amino acids. CDR3 coding DNA: TGTGCCAGCAGGCAGGGGATCCGGGAGCTGTTTTTT. Protein sequence: CASRQGIRELFF.

The chain couples TRBV5-1 to TRBJ2-5, with 8 bases matching TRBD2. This CDR3 spans 15 amino acids. From germline, CDR1 is SGHRS and CDR2 YFSETQ. The junction had 10 bases not matched to a gene; V was cut back by 5 bases and J by 4 bases. The CDR3 is CASRSPGLVGETQYF. Written as DNA, the CDR3 is TGCGCCAGCAGAAGTCCGGGACTAGTGGGAGAGACCCAGTACTTC.

This clone appeared once. The chain couples TRBV19 to TRBJ1-2; D gene unclear. This CDR3 is 13 amino acids long. From germline, CDR1 is LNHDA and CDR2 SQIVND (reference sequence). Trimming shortened V by 5 bases and J by 2 bases, and 9 bases separated the two germline ends. CDR3 in amino acids: CASSAVLNYGYTF. The CDR3 coding sequence is TGTGCCAGTAGTGCAGTGTTAAACTATGGCTACACCTTC.